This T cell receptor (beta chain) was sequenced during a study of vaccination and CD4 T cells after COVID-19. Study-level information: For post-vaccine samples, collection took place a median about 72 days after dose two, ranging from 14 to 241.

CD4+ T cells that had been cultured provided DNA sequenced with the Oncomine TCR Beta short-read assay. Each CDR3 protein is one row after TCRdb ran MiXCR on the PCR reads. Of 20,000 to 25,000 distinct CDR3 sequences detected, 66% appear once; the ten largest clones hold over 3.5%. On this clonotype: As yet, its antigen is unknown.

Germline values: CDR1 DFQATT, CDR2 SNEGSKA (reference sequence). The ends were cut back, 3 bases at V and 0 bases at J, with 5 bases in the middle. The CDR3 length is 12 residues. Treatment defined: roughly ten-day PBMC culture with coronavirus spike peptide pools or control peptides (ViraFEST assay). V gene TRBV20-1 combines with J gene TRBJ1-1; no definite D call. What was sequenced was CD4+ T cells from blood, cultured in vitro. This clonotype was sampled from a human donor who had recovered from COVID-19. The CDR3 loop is CSARWVNTEAFF. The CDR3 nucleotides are TGCAGTGCTAGGTGGGTGAACACTGAAGCTTTCTTT.